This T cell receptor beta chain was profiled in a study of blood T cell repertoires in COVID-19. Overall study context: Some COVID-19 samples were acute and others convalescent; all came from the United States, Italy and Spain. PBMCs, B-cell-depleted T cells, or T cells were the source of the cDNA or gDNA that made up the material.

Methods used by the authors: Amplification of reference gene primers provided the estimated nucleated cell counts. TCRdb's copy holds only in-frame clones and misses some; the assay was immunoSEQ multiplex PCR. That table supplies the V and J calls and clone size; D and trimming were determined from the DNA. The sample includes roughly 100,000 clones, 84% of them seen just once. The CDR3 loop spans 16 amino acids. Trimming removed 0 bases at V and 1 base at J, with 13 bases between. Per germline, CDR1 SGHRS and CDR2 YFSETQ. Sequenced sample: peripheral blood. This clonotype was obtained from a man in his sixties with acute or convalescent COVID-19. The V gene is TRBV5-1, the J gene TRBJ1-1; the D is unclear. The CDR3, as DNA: TGCGCCAGCAGCTTGGCCCGGGGTTCGGCGAACACTGAAGCTTTCTTT. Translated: CASSLARGSANTEAFF.